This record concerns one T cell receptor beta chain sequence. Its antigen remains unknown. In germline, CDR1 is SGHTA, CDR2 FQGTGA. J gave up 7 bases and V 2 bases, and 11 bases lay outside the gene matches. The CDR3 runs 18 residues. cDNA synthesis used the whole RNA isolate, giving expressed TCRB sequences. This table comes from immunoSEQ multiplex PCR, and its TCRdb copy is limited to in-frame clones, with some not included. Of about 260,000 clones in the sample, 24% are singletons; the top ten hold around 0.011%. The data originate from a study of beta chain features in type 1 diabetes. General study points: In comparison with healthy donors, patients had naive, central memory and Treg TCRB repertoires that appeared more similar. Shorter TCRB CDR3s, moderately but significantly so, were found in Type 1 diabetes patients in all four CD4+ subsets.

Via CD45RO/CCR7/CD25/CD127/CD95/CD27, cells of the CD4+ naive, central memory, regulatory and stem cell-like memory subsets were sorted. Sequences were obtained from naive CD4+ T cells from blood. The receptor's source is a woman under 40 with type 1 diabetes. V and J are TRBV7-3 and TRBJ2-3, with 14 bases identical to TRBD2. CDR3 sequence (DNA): TGTGCCAGCAGCTTATCCCTCGGGACTAGCGGGAGTTATTATACGCAGTATTTT. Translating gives CASSLSLGTSGSYYTQYF.